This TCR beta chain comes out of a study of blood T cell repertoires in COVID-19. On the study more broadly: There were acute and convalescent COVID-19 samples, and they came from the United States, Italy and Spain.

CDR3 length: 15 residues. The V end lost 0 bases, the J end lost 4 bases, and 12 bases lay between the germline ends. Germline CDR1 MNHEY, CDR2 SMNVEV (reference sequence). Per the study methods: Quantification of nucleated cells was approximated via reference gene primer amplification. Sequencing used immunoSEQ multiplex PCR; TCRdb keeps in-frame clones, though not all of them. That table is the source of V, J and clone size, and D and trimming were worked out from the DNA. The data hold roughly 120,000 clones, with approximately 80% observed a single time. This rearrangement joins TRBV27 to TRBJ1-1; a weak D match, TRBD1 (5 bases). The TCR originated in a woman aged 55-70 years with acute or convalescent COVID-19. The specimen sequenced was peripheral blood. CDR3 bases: TGTGCCAGCAGTTTATCCCCGGGGGGGAGCACTGAAGCTTTCTTT. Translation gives CASSLSPGGSTEAFF.